The clone carrying this TCR beta chain was seen only a few times. Its specificity is not known. TCRdb re-derived calls from the reads in MiXCR, one entry per CDR3 protein. The repertoire holds roughly 920,000 distinct CDR3 sequences, with less than 35% as singletons. This specimen comes from a study of T cell repertoires in cytomegalovirus infection. Study findings and constraints: Of the TCR beta families, the public ones yielded a cumulative frequency that identified carriers of CMV plus the relevant HLA.

Germline CDR1 is SGHTA and CDR2 is FQGTGA. V lost 5 bases and J lost 3, with 16 bases in between. The CDR3 has 16 amino acids. The rearrangement uses TRBV7-3 and TRBJ2-2; perhaps TRBD1 as D (6 bases). Sample: cultured CD8+ T cells from PBMCs, taken from culture after CMV antigen stimulation. This clonotype was sampled from a human donor in good health (CMV status not recorded). Some clones in this sample may be carry-over from other donors' samples. The CDR3 DNA reads TGTGCCAGCAGCCTTCTGCTAGGGGGAGACACCGGGGAGCTGTTTTTT. It codes for CASSLLLGGDTGELFF. The variable domain in full, completed from reference TRBV7-3 and TRBJ2-2, reads GAGVSQTPSNKVTEKGKYVELRCDPISGHTALYWYRQSLGQGPEFLIYFQGTGAADDSGLPNDRFFAVRPEGSVSTLKIQRTERGDSAVYLCASSLLLGGDTGELFFGEGSRLTVL.